A single sample gave rise to the 20 T cell receptor beta chains below, sequenced in a study of blood T cell repertoires in COVID-19. The table came from immunoSEQ multiplex PCR; TCRdb's copy has only in-frame clones and leaves some out. This sample yields around 250,000 clones, of which around four fifths are seen a single time; about 5.7% belongs to the top ten. What was sequenced was peripheral blood. The receptors were sampled from a man at least 80 years old with acute or convalescent COVID-19.

The chain carries TRBV5-1 and TRBJ1-1, with D uncertain. The germline CDR1 and CDR2 sequences are SGHRS and YFSETQ. The CDR3 totals 13 residues. Deletions cut 10 bases from V and 0 bases from J, with 13 bases between. This CDR3 reads CASPAVMNTEAFF. As DNA, the CDR3 is TGCGCCTCCCCGGCGGTCATGAACACTGAAGCTTTCTTT.

The chain is built from TRBV4-1 and TRBJ2-3; 11 positions agree with TRBD2. The V gene end was trimmed by 3 bases and the J gene end by 2 bases; junction bases not matched to a gene: 10. The CDR3 consists of 18 residues. Germline values: CDR1 MGHRA, CDR2 YSYEKL. In DNA form, the CDR3 reads TGCGCCAGCAGCCAGACCGTACTAGCGGGAGTGGACACAGATACGCAGTATTTT. Amino acid sequence: CASSQTVLAGVDTDTQYF.

V is TRBV5-1 and J is TRBJ2-3, with 7 bases identical to TRBD1. The CDR3 runs 16 residues. Germline V CDR1 and CDR2: SGHRS, YFSETQ. Trimming took 0 bases from V and 2 from J; bases not matched to a gene: 6. CDR3 nucleotide sequence: TGCGCCAGCAGCTTGGGGACAGGTGGGGACACAGATACGCAGTATTTT. It is translated as CASSLGTGGDTDTQYF.

This chain links TRBV18 with TRBJ2-5, with unresolved D. The V gene lost 2 bases and the J gene lost 4 bases, with 8 bases spanning the gap. Germline V CDR1 and CDR2: KGHSH, LQKENI. The CDR3 is 13 residues long. The CDR3 here is CASSPDRRETQYF. CDR3 nucleotides: TGTGCCAGCTCACCAGATAGAAGAGAGACCCAGTACTTC. The full variable domain, with the rest looked up from reference TRBV18 and TRBJ2-5, is NAGVMQNPRHLVRRRGQEARLRCSPMKGHSHVYWYRQLPEEGLKFMVYLQKENIIDESGMPKERFSAEFPKEGPSILRIQQVVRGDSAAYFCASSPDRRETQYFGPGTRLLVL.

The rearrangement uses TRBV30 and TRBJ2-7, with 7 bases fitting TRBD1. The CDR3 spans 13 residues. CDR1 and CDR2 from the germline V gene are GTSNPN and SVGIG (reference sequence). V dropped 3 bases and J dropped 4; count of bases not matched to a gene: 6. DNA for the CDR3: TGTGCCTGGAGCTCCGGGACAGCTTACGAGCAGTACTTC. Encoded protein: CAWSSGTAYEQYF.

This chain uses TRBV5-6 with TRBJ1-2, with D maybe TRBD1 (5 bases). V dropped 4 bases and J dropped 2 bases, with 15 bases sitting between them. Germline-derived CDR1 and CDR2 are SGHDT and YYEEEE. The CDR3 extends over 15 amino acids. CDR3 bases: TGTGCCAGCAGCCTAAGCGGGACGGGCAACTATGGCTACACCTTC. Translated, it gives CASSLSGTGNYGYTF. The full variable domain, in which reference TRBV5-6 and TRBJ1-2 provide the parts outside the CDR3, is DAGVTQSPTHLIKTRGQQVTLRCSPKSGHDTVSWYQQALGQGPQFIFQYYEEEERQRGNFPDRFSGHQFPNYSSELNVNALLLGDSALYLCASSLSGTGNYGYTFGSGTRLTVV.

The rearrangement uses TRBV18 and TRBJ2-7, with 7 bases aligning to TRBD1. This CDR3 region has 14 residues. Per germline, CDR1 KGHSH and CDR2 LQKENI. J lost 5 bases, V lost 3 bases, and 7 bases had no gene match. CDR3 residues: CASSPLTGFHEQYF. CDR3 coding DNA: TGTGCCAGCTCACCGTTGACAGGGTTCCACGAGCAGTACTTC.

J is TRBJ1-2 and V is TRBV6-6, with 7 positions matching TRBD1. Per germline, CDR1 MNHNY and CDR2 SVGAGI (reference sequence). The CDR3 runs to 13 residues. With 8 bases clipped from V and 5 bases from J, the junction kept 8 bases outside the gene matches. CDR3 amino acids: CASGTDPPYGYTF. As DNA, the CDR3 is TGTGCCAGCGGGACAGATCCGCCTTATGGCTACACCTTC.

The gene calls are TRBV27 and TRBJ2-7; 8 bases map to TRBD1. Looked up from germline, CDR1 is MNHEY and CDR2 is SMNVEV (reference sequence). This CDR3 spans 16 amino acids. V trimming: 5 bases; J trimming: 3 bases; junction bases outside the gene matches: 12. CDR3 residues: CASSPLSRDRNYEQYF. In DNA, the CDR3 is TGTGCCAGCAGTCCACTCTCCCGGGACAGGAACTACGAGCAGTACTTC.

The V call is TRBV30, the J call TRBJ1-1, with unresolved D. Germline V gene sequence: CDR1 GTSNPN, CDR2 SVGIG (reference sequence). Between the trimmed V and J ends, which lost 0 bases and 0 bases, there was a span of 11 bases. The CDR3 has 15 amino acids. CDR3 DNA sequence: TGTGCCTGGAGTGTCGAGGGCAGACTGAACACTGAAGCTTTCTTT. Translated: CAWSVEGRLNTEAFF.

This clone was detected only once. The chain joins TRBV11-2 to TRBJ2-7; TRBD1 matches at 7 bases. The V gene end was trimmed by 5 bases and the J gene end by 3 bases; junction bases not matched to a gene: 10. Germline CDR1 SGHAT, CDR2 FQNNGV. CDR3 length: 15 residues. The DNA of the CDR3 is TGTGCCAGCAGCCTAGGGAACAGGGGAAACTACGAGCAGTACTTC. It encodes CASSLGNRGNYEQYF.

At least ten counts were recorded for this clone. The V call is TRBV6-1, the J call TRBJ2-7; D uncertain. Germline V gives CDR1 MNHNS, CDR2 SASEGT. V was clipped by 3 bases and J by 7 bases, with 10 bases between them. CDR3 length equals 12 residues. The CDR3 reads CASSDPLREQYF. The CDR3 bases are TGTGCCAGCAGTGATCCCCTGAGGGAGCAGTACTTC.

The chain combines TRBV5-1 with TRBJ2-5; 12 bases match TRBD2. With V trimmed by 4 bases and J by 5 bases, 9 bases remained unmatched. The CDR3 consists of 16 residues. Germline V gene lookup returns CDR1 SGHRS and CDR2 YFSETQ. The CDR3 DNA reads TGCGCCAGCAGCCCAGCTAGCGGGAGGGCCGTGGAGACCCAGTACTTC. This sequence encodes CASSPASGRAVETQYF.

The chain combines TRBV27 with TRBJ1-4, with 10 nucleotides matching TRBD1. CDR1 is MNHEY, CDR2 SMNVEV, per germline (reference sequence). This CDR3 contains 15 residues. The V segment lost 5 bases and the J segment 8 bases; nucleotides outside the gene matches: 8. As DNA, the CDR3 is TGTGCCAGCAGTGCCCGGACAGGGGGTCGGGAAAAACTGTTTTTT. This encodes CASSARTGGREKLFF. Looking up the rest from reference TRBV27 and TRBJ1-4 gives the full variable domain: EAQVTQNPRYLITVTGKKLTVTCSQNMNHEYMSWYRQDPGLGLRQIYYSMNVEVTDKGDVPEGYKVSRKEKRNFPLILESPSPNQTSLYFCASSARTGGREKLFFGSGTQLSVL.

The genes are TRBV2 and TRBJ2-2; 10 nucleotides align to TRBD1. The length of the CDR3 is 14 residues. Per germline, CDR1 SNHLY and CDR2 FYNNEI. V lost 7 bases and J lost 3; bases outside the gene matches: 2. The CDR3 region has the DNA TGTGCCAGCAAGGGACAGGGGTACACCGGGGAGCTGTTTTTT. This sequence encodes CASKGQGYTGELFF.

The chain is built from TRBV5-1 and TRBJ1-6, with TRBD1 matching over 11 bases. The CDR3 is made up of 15 amino acids. Germline CDR1 reads SGHRS; CDR2 reads YFSETQ. V dropped 4 bases and J dropped 7; count of bases not matched to a gene: 4. In DNA form, the CDR3 reads TGCGCCAGCAGCGGGGGACAGGGGGGAAATTCACCCCTCCACTTT. As protein: CASSGGQGGNSPLHF.

V gene TRBV14 combines with J gene TRBJ2-5; 7 bases line up with TRBD1. The CDR3 is made up of 16 amino acids. Germline trimming cut 2 bases from V and 2 bases from J; bases unmatched to any gene: 8. Germline values: CDR1 SGHDN, CDR2 FVKESK. CDR3: CASSQLSGRGQETQYF. In DNA form, the CDR3 reads TGTGCCAGCAGCCAATTGAGCGGCAGGGGGCAAGAGACCCAGTACTTC.

CDR3: CASSQGDRYNEQFF. The CDR3 coding sequence is TGTGCCAGCAGTCAAGGGGACAGGTACAATGAGCAGTTCTTC. V usage is TRBV28 and J usage is TRBJ2-1; 8 bases map to TRBD1. The CDR3 contains 14 residues. The germline gives CDR1 MDHEN, CDR2 SYDVKM. V shed 5 bases and J 4 bases; nucleotides not matched to a gene: 4.

This sequence joins TRBV28 and TRBJ2-2; 7 positions match TRBD2. V was clipped by 6 bases and J by 4 bases; unmatched bases: 5. The CDR3 totals 14 residues. Per germline, CDR1 MDHEN and CDR2 SYDVKM. The CDR3: CASREGGRTGELFF. CDR3 coding DNA: TGTGCCAGCAGGGAGGGAGGGCGCACCGGGGAGCTGTTTTTT.

V and J are TRBV6-2 or TRBV6-3 and TRBJ2-1; TRBD2 is a possible D gene (6 bases). Trimming left V 0 bases short and J 9 bases short, with 9 bases between. This CDR3 is 13 amino acids long. Germline CDR1 reads MNHEY; CDR2 reads SVGEGT. The CDR3 DNA sequence: TGTGCCAGCAGTTACTCGACCGGGGGTGAGCAGTTCTTC. Translation gives CASSYSTGGEQFF.